Shown below are 25 T cell receptor beta chains from a single sample sequenced in a study of regulatory T cells in long-lasting Graves disease. Researchers made TCR beta libraries by using iRepertoire HTBI primers and running Arm-PCR on CDR3 regions. Via MiXCR, TCRdb re-called the multiplex PCR reads, giving one row per CDR3 protein. The sample includes approximately 400,000 distinct CDR3 sequences, more than 12% of them seen just once. Time point in this sample: newly diagnosed GD, antithyroid drugs for less than 3 months. Generation of the TCR library employed RNA extracted from PBMCs. This sample also appeared in a second study, on T cells in Graves' hyperthyroidism and ophthalmopathy.

Here the sequenced sample was peripheral blood mononuclear cells (PBMCs), taken at new diagnosis, from a patient treated with antithyroid drugs. The receptors come from a woman in her 30s with Graves disease.

The chain combines TRBV2 with TRBJ2-3; weak D call: TRBD1 (5 bases). The germline CDR1 and CDR2 sequences are SNHLY and FYNNEI. The V end was cut by 1 base, the J end by 14 bases, with 16 bases between. The CDR3 sequence is 13 residues long. The CDR3 reads CASSEEGSSRAYF. The CDR3 nucleotides are TGTGCCAGCAGTGAAGAGGGGTCTTCAAGAGCGTATTTT.

This chain's CDR3 is CASSYTGLSPFIEQYF. Written as DNA, the CDR3 is TGTGCCAGCAGCTACACGGGACTATCCCCTTTTATCGAGCAGTACTTC. The chain links TRBV5-6 to TRBJ2-7, with 7 bases matching TRBD2. Germline-derived CDR1 and CDR2 are SGHDT and YYEEEE. The CDR3 extends over 16 amino acids. V gave up 3 bases and J gave up 6 bases; unmatched junction bases: 15. The full variable domain, completed using reference TRBV5-6 and TRBJ2-7, is DAGVTQSPTHLIKTRGQQVTLRCSPKSGHDTVSWYQQALGQGPQFIFQYYEEEERQRGNFPDRFSGHQFPNYSSELNVNALLLGDSALYLCASSYTGLSPFIEQYFGPGTRLTVT.

This clonotype was seen ten or more times. CDR3 in DNA: TGCAGTGCTAGCCGACTGAGGCTAGGGACAAGGGTAGAGACCCAGTACTTC. Translation: CSASRLRLGTRVETQYF. The chain has TRBV20-1 and TRBJ2-5; D possibly corresponds to TRBD1 (6 bases). The CDR3 is made up of 17 amino acids. CDR1 and CDR2 from the germline V gene are DFQATT and SNEGSKA (reference sequence). Deletions cut 3 bases from V and 4 bases from J, with 24 bases between.

Ten or more counts support this clonotype. This chain joins TRBV15 and TRBJ1-1; D is undetermined. V lost 0 bases to trimming and J lost 1 base, with 9 bases between them. CDR3 length: 15 amino acids. Germline assignment: CDR1 LNHNV and CDR2 YYDKDF (reference sequence). The chain's CDR3 is CATSRDSLRNTEAFF. In DNA form, the CDR3 reads TGTGCCACCAGCAGAGACTCGCTGAGGAACACTGAAGCTTTCTTT.

This rearrangement joins TRBV7-9 to TRBJ1-1; D uncertain. This CDR3 is 11 amino acids long. V was cut by 3 bases and J by 6 bases, with 5 bases left in between. Germline V CDR1 and CDR2: SEHNR, FQNEAQ (reference sequence). The DNA for the CDR3 is TGTGCCAGCAGCTTGATATCTGAAGCTTTCTTT. It encodes CASSLISEAFF.

This clonotype was counted ten times or more. The chain links TRBV5-1 to TRBJ2-1, with 14 bases aligning to TRBD2. After removal of 4 bases from V and 4 bases from J, the junction contained 4 bases not matched to a gene. Germline assignment: CDR1 SGHRS and CDR2 YFSETQ. The CDR3 covers 16 residues. The CDR3: CASSPWTSGRYNEQFF. CDR3 in DNA: TGCGCCAGCAGCCCCTGGACTAGCGGGAGGTACAATGAGCAGTTCTTC.

This clonotype came up a few times. The chain employs TRBV29-1 and TRBJ2-7; 9 bases match TRBD1. Trimming removed 6 bases from V and 3 bases from J; junction bases left unmatched: 6. The CDR3 extends over 13 amino acids. Germline V gene sequence: CDR1 SQVTM, CDR2 ANQGSEA. The CDR3 spells CSVAPGQGYEQYF. The CDR3 DNA is TGCAGCGTCGCCCCGGGACAGGGCTACGAGCAGTACTTC.

This clonotype was detected many times. The gene calls are TRBV6-1 and TRBJ2-2; TRBD2 matches 12 bases. Germline V gene sequence: CDR1 MNHNS, CDR2 SASEGT. This CDR3 comprises 17 residues. Unmatched junction bases numbered 5, after V lost 6 bases and J lost 0 bases. CDR3 coding DNA: TGTGCCAGCAGGAAGACTAGCGGGAGTTCGAACACCGGGGAGCTGTTTTTT. Its translation: CASRKTSGSSNTGELFF.

As concerns this clonotype: This clone may be a read error of a much larger clone one base away. The gene calls are TRBV2 and TRBJ2-2, with 12 positions matching TRBD2. The CDR3 has 17 residues. Germline CDR1 SNHLY, CDR2 FYNNEI. The V gene end was trimmed by 1 base and the J gene end by 6 bases; junction bases not matched to a gene: 6. CDR3 residues: CASSEGTSGKRAGELFF. CDR3 nucleotide sequence: TGTGCCAGCAGTGAAGGGACTAGCGGGAAGAGGGCCGGGGAGCTGTTTTTT.

J is TRBJ2-7 and V is TRBV29-1; TRBD2 matches at 9 bases. V was pared by 4 bases and J by 5 bases, with 9 bases of the junction left unmatched. The V gene's germline CDR1 is SQVTM and CDR2 ANQGSEA. This CDR3 comprises 14 residues. CDR3 sequence reads: CSVGPPSGIDEQYF. The CDR3 coding sequence is TGCAGCGTTGGTCCGCCTAGCGGGATCGACGAGCAGTACTTC.

This clonotype showed up many times. The chain has TRBV20-1 and TRBJ1-1; D not resolved. V lost 0 bases and J lost 5, with 16 bases in between. The CDR3 contains 15 residues. Per germline, CDR1 DFQATT and CDR2 SNEGSKA (reference sequence). The CDR3 reads CSARDPRNSGTEAFF. Written as DNA, the CDR3 is TGCAGTGCTAGAGACCCCCGCAACAGTGGGACTGAAGCTTTCTTT.

This clonotype was recorded many times. The V call is TRBV7-8, the J call TRBJ2-2, with D perhaps matching TRBD1 (5 bases). The V gene lost 4 bases and the J gene lost 5 bases, with 8 bases spanning the gap. There are 13 residues in the CDR3. The germline CDR1 and CDR2 sequences are SGHVS and FQNEAQ. CDR3 DNA: TGTGCCAGCAGCTCCAGGGAAACCGGGGAGCTGTTTTTT. Residues: CASSSRETGELFF.

This clonotype was counted ten times or more. The chain employs TRBV5-1 and TRBJ2-2; D is perhaps TRBD2 (5 bases). With 1 base removed from V and 4 bases from J, the gap between germline ends came to 8 bases. Germline V gene sequence: CDR1 SGHRS, CDR2 YFSETQ. This CDR3 region has 14 residues. Here the CDR3 DNA reads TGCGCCAGCAGCTTGCCTAGCAGCACCGGGGAGCTGTTTTTT. It specifies CASSLPSSTGELFF.

The V gene is TRBV20-1, the J gene TRBJ2-2; D is uncertain. Germline V CDR1 and CDR2: DFQATT, SNEGSKA (reference sequence). This CDR3 has 14 amino acids. V gave up 5 bases and J gave up 2 bases, with 12 bases separating them. CDR3 amino acids: CSAPDRANTGELFF. In DNA form, the CDR3 reads TGCAGTGCTCCGGACCGGGCTAACACCGGGGAGCTGTTTTTT.

This clonotype was detected many times. V and J are TRBV30 and TRBJ1-5, with 7 bases lining up with TRBD1. Trimming cost V 2 bases and J 1 base; bases outside gene matches: 11. CDR1 and CDR2 from the germline V gene are GTSNPN and SVGIG (reference sequence). This CDR3 region has 17 residues. The CDR3 sequence is CAWSNIGGAGSNQPQHF. In DNA, the CDR3 is TGTGCCTGGAGTAACATAGGGGGCGCTGGGAGCAATCAGCCCCAGCATTTT.

A few counts support this clonotype. The chain recombines TRBV3-1 with TRBJ2-2, with D possibly being TRBD2 (6 bases). The CDR3 loop spans 15 amino acids. Germline V CDR1 and CDR2: LGHDT, YNNKEL (reference sequence). Trimming took 2 bases from V and 4 from J, leaving 11 bases between them. This CDR3 reads CASSQPGVSTGELFF. The CDR3 nucleotides are TGTGCCAGCAGCCAACCGGGAGTATCCACCGGGGAGCTGTTTTTT.

The chain links TRBV7-3 to TRBJ2-6, with D perhaps TRBD1 or TRBD2 (6 bases each). The V gene lost 4 bases and the J gene lost 0 bases, with 22 bases spanning the gap. This CDR3 spans 20 amino acids. The germline V gene encodes CDR1 SGHTA and CDR2 FQGTGA. CDR3 sequence: CASSSPRGAGARSGANVLTF. The CDR3 nucleotides read TGTGCCAGCAGCTCCCCTAGGGGGGCAGGGGCCCGCTCTGGGGCCAACGTCCTGACTTTC.

J is TRBJ1-5 and V is TRBV29-1; 7 nucleotides agree with TRBD1. This CDR3 is 13 amino acids long. Germline assignment: CDR1 SQVTM and CDR2 ANQGSEA. Germline trimming cut 2 bases from V and 4 bases from J; bases unmatched to any gene: 2. The CDR3 DNA sequence: TGCAGCGTTGAACAGGGGGGAAATCAGCCCCAGCATTTT. This translates into CSVEQGGNQPQHF.

The rearrangement joins TRBV20-1 to TRBJ2-5; D unresolved. Germline CDR1 is DFQATT and CDR2 is SNEGSKA (reference sequence). This CDR3 region has 14 residues. With 6 bases removed from V and 5 bases from J, the gap between germline ends came to 19 bases. CDR3 DNA sequence: TGCAGTGCCCCCGACTCACTTGATAGGGAGACCCAGTACTTC. It specifies CSAPDSLDRETQYF.

This chain connects TRBV24-1 to TRBJ2-7; D is possibly TRBD2 (7 bases). Trimming took 12 bases from V and 4 from J, leaving 30 bases between them. Germline values: CDR1 KGHDR, CDR2 SFDVKD. The CDR3 consists of 17 residues. The CDR3 sequence is CASGARNGGEGNYEQYF. For the CDR3, the DNA is TGTGCCTCGGGGGCAAGAAATGGGGGGGAGGGCAATTACGAGCAGTACTTC.

This clonotype was observed a few times. CDR3: CASSVSPLDGLGTQYF. CDR3 nucleotide sequence: TGTGCCAGTAGCGTCAGTCCTCTGGACGGCCTAGGGACCCAGTACTTC. This chain joins TRBV19 and TRBJ2-5; D remains ambiguous. V lost 6 bases, J lost 7 bases, and 24 bases lay in between. CDR3 length: 16 amino acids. Germline lookup yields CDR1 LNHDA and CDR2 SQIVND (reference sequence). Full variable domain (remainder filled in from reference TRBV19 and TRBJ2-5): DGGITQSPKYLFRKEGQNVTLSCEQNLNHDAMYWYRQDPGQGLRLIYYSQIVNDFQKGDIAEGYSVSREKKESFPLTVTSAQKNPTAFYLCASSVSPLDGLGTQYFGPGTRLLVL.

The chain has TRBV19 and TRBJ1-1, with D tentatively TRBD1 (5 bases). Looked up from germline, CDR1 is LNHDA and CDR2 is SQIVND (reference sequence). The CDR3 contains 14 residues. The ends were cut back, 3 bases at V and 1 base at J, with 9 bases in the middle. The CDR3 is CASSIRRENTEAFF. CDR3 sequence (DNA): TGTGCCAGTAGTATTCGCAGGGAGAACACTGAAGCTTTCTTT.

This clonotype came up a few times. The V call is TRBV15, the J call TRBJ1-2, with TRBD1 matching 8 bases. With 3 bases clipped from V and 4 bases from J, the junction kept 13 bases outside the gene matches. The CDR3 has 17 amino acids. Germline assignment: CDR1 LNHNV and CDR2 YYDKDF (reference sequence). CDR3 nucleotide sequence: TGTGCCACCAGCAGGGGGAATTGGGCAGGGGGCGTCTATGGCTACACCTTC. Encoded protein: CATSRGNWAGGVYGYTF.

This clonotype has at least ten counts. The rearrangement links TRBV20-1 to TRBJ2-7; 8 bases fit TRBD2. Germline CDR1 DFQATT, CDR2 SNEGSKA (reference sequence). With V trimmed by 8 bases and J by 0 bases, 9 bases remained unmatched. The CDR3 runs to 14 residues. CDR3 in DNA: TGCAGTTTTGAGCTGGCGGGGGGCTCCTACGAGCAGTACTTC. It yields the protein CSFELAGGSYEQYF.

This clonotype was observed at least ten times. The genes are TRBV5-8 and TRBJ1-1, with a tentative D call TRBD1 (5 bases). The CDR3 length is 15 residues. V lost 5 bases, J lost 4 bases, and 18 bases lay in between. CDR1 and CDR2 (germline): SGHTS, YDEGEE. CDR3 loop: CASRDWQGEGTEAFF. In DNA, the CDR3 is TGTGCCAGCAGGGATTGGCAGGGTGAGGGCACTGAAGCTTTCTTT.